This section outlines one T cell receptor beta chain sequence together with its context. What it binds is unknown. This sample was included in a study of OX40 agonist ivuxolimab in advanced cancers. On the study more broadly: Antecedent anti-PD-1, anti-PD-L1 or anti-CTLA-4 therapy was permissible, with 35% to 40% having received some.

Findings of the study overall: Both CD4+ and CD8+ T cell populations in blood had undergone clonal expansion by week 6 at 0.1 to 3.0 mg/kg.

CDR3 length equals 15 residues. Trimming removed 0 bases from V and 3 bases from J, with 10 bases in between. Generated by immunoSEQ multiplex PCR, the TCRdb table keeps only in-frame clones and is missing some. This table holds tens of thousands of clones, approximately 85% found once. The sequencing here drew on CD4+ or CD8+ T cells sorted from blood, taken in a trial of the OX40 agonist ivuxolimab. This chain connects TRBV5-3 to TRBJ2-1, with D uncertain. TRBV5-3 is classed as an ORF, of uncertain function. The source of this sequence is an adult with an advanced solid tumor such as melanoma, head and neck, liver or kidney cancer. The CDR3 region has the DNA TGTGCCAGAAGCTTGGTCCAGGATATCTACAATGAGCAGTTCTTC. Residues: CARSLVQDIYNEQFF.